This T cell receptor (beta chain) was sequenced in a study of T cell responses to AZD1222 COVID-19 vaccine (dated by TCRdb to the early 2020s). With regard to the full study: TCR sequencing covered 233 trial participants: nearly 210 given two doses of AZD1222 and 26 given two doses of MenACWY control vaccine. Trial participants were enrolled by age into 18-55, 56-69 and 70-plus year subgroups, with about 150, 28 and 57 TCR-sequenced participants respectively.

Reading the germline V gene gives CDR1 KGHSH and CDR2 LQKENI. Trimming removed 1 base from V and 5 bases from J, leaving 5 bases between the germline ends. Inclusive of the bounding cysteine and phenylalanine, the CDR3 is 12 residues long. Just CDR3 DNA is preserved here, 36 bases in frame from base 1. The CDR3 regions of human TCRbeta chains were analyzed by immunosequencing. For the original study's pipeline: TCRs in the repertoires were matched against a reference library of SARS-CoV-2-specific TCRs that had been generated with the MIRA antigen-specificity platform. Breadth was defined as the fraction of unique TCRs that were SARS-CoV-2-associated, and depth was defined as the fraction of total T cells that were SARS-CoV-2-associated. Using the MIRA data, each spike-specific TCR was assigned both to the spike region to which the TCR was reactive and to a CD4 or CD8 class. Log10-transformed breadth and depth values were compared by one-way ANOVA with Sidak's multiple comparisons tests. Here the immuneACCESS table is served through TCRdb, limited to in-frame sequences with V and J called. Missing clones are a known gap in these copies; in checked studies unresolved V genes cover under half, and the rest lacks a known reason. For V, J and clone size, that table is used; D and trimming come from the DNA. The sample profile shows around 99,000 clones; about 90% of them were found once. Together, the top ten hold roughly 5% of the sample.

For this clone: It lacks a known antigen. Per-base qualities were not stored, and no clone one base away is much larger.

This specimen's time point label, interpreted: about 28 days (+/-7) after the second vaccine dose. Because spike-specific TCR depth and breadth did not differ between the two schedules, AZD1222 recipients who got a second dose at roughly 4 weeks were pooled with those who got a second dose at roughly 12 weeks. Vaccinee samples came from UK trials COV001 and COV002, including a single-blind randomized controlled phase 2/3 trial of AZD1222 (ChAdOx1 nCoV-19) in healthy adults. For TCRbeta chain sequencing, PBMC samples were collected from trial participants at day 0 and at day 28 after the second dose. What the study reported, not specific to this receptor: Reportedly, close to half of the unique spike-specific TCRs recognized epitopes lying outside the regions that are mutated in the B.1.351 and B.1.1.7 variants. Participants were mostly white British and included more females than males, and it was suggested by the authors that clonal diversity may have been underestimated. Vaccine-associated CD4 TCRs spanned the whole spike protein, with dominant responses in regions 160-218 and 743-854. Because no day 14 peak-response samples were available, the repertoires could be characterized only after the peak T cell response. Only five or six AZD1222 recipients were SARS-CoV-2 seropositive at baseline, limiting conclusions about previously exposed vaccinees. The 56-69-year group was small, and its depth increase did not reach significance, likely because of low power. Spike-specific TCR breadth and depth rose significantly after two AZD1222 doses compared with day 0 and with MenACWY recipients.

The sample was peripheral blood, taken 28 days after the second AZD1222 dose. The chain is encoded by TRBV18 joined to TRBJ1-2, with no reliable assignment of the D segment. The TCR was taken from an adult who received the AZD1222 COVID-19 vaccine. The CDR3 has the sequence CASSPRGYGYTF. The nucleotide sequence is given as TGTGCCAGCTCACCACGAGGGTATGGCTACACCTTC.